These 11 T cell receptor beta chains were all obtained from the same sample, sequenced in a study of cytomegalovirus exposure and HLA in healthy donors. 13 Jbeta primers and 60 Vbeta primers were used for the PCR. Generated by immunoSEQ multiplex PCR, the TCRdb table keeps only in-frame clones and is missing some. The repertoire consists of around 130,000 clones, with 65% to 90% occurring once and the leading ten covering 0.95% to 1.5%. The sequencing input was PBMCs. The receptors here all came from a girl aged 2-10 years in good health and CMV-seronegative.

This chain uses TRBV18 with TRBJ2-5; D might be TRBD2 (6 bases). The J call may be incorrect, as the DNA end agrees better with TRBJ2-7. The CDR3 contains 14 residues. Germline-derived CDR1 and CDR2 are KGHSH and LQKENI. For the CDR3, the DNA is TGTGCCAGCTCACCACCTGGGGGGAGCTACGAGCAGTACTTC. Translating gives CASSPPGGSYEQYF.

J is TRBJ2-3 and V is TRBV7-9, with D possibly TRBD2 on 5 matching bases. Germline lookup yields CDR1 SEHNR and CDR2 FQNEAQ (reference sequence). The CDR3 length is 13 residues. V lost 2 bases and J lost 5, with 8 bases in between. CDR3 in DNA: TGTGCCAGCAGCTTAAACCGGGGAGATACGCAGTATTTT. Its protein is CASSLNRGDTQYF.

This clone was counted only a few times. The chain couples TRBV25-1 to TRBJ1-5; D is perhaps TRBD1 (5 bases). Trimming left V 1 base short and J 7 bases short, with 8 bases between. In germline, CDR1 is MGHDK, CDR2 SYGVNS. CDR3 length: 13 amino acids. DNA for the CDR3: TGTGCCAGCAGTGAATGGGGGGAACAGCCCCAGCATTTT. It specifies CASSEWGEQPQHF.

The rearrangement links TRBV7-9 to TRBJ1-4; D unresolved. V was clipped by 4 bases and J by 8 bases, with 11 bases between them. Germline CDR1 reads SEHNR; CDR2 reads FQNEAQ (reference sequence). The CDR3 extends over 13 amino acids. CDR3 sequence (DNA): TGTGCCAGCAGCTCCCGACAAAGCGAAAAACTGTTTTTT. Protein sequence: CASSSRQSEKLFF.

The chain has TRBV2 and TRBJ2-7; 8 positions agree with TRBD2. With V trimmed by 7 bases and J by 0 bases, 5 bases remained unmatched. This CDR3 has 14 residues. Germline V CDR1 and CDR2: SNHLY, FYNNEI. The CDR3 loop is CASIERESSYEQYF. Here the CDR3 DNA reads TGTGCCAGCATCGAGCGGGAGAGCTCCTACGAGCAGTACTTC.

Comments on this clone: Given a far larger clone just one base away, this is likely a sequencing read error. The V gene is TRBV25-1, the J gene TRBJ2-1; 11 bases are shared with TRBD2. This CDR3 has 17 residues. V lost 2 bases and J lost 5; bases outside the gene matches: 8. Germline lookup yields CDR1 MGHDK and CDR2 SYGVNS. CDR3 sequence (DNA): TGTGCCAGCAGTGAACCCCTAGCGGGGGGCGAAGACAATGAGCAGTTCTTC. It yields the protein CASSEPLAGGEDNEQFF.

This sequence joins TRBV9 and TRBJ2-7; TRBD2 is a possible D gene (5 bases). CDR3 length: 12 residues. With 7 bases removed from V and 4 bases from J, the gap between germline ends came to 12 bases. Germline loops: CDR1 SGDLS, CDR2 YYNGEE. CDR3: CASGRGEYEQYF. The CDR3 DNA reads TGTGCCAGCGGGAGAGGAGAGTACGAGCAGTACTTC.

The rearrangement links TRBV9 to TRBJ1-3; D possibly corresponds to TRBD1 (5 bases). The CDR3 length is 14 residues. V shed 2 bases and J shed 3 bases, with 9 bases lying between them. The germline V gene has CDR1 SGDLS and CDR2 YYNGEE. The CDR3 coding sequence is TGTGCCAGCAGCGTGGGGGGAGATGGAAACACCATATATTTT. Its translation is CASSVGGDGNTIYF.

The chain employs TRBV4-2 and TRBJ2-7; TRBD2 matches 8 bases. V was clipped by 2 bases and J by 7 bases; unmatched bases: 16. Germline CDR1 and CDR2: LGHNA and YNFKEQ. This CDR3 spans 17 amino acids. CDR3 residues: CASSQFGFSGKRAEQYF. CDR3 nucleotides: TGTGCCAGCAGCCAATTCGGGTTTAGCGGGAAAAGGGCGGAGCAGTACTTC.

The chain joins TRBV6-6 to TRBJ2-1; D perhaps matches TRBD2 (5 bases). V was shortened by 0 bases and J by 7 bases, with 10 bases between the two germline ends. The CDR3 has 14 amino acids. The V gene's germline CDR1 is MNHNY and CDR2 SVGAGI (reference sequence). The CDR3 coding sequence is TGTGCCAGCAGTTACTCGCAGACTAAGAATGAGCAGTTCTTC. This gives the protein CASSYSQTKNEQFF.

This clone appeared a few times. V usage is TRBV7-9 and J usage is TRBJ1-1; 8 bases fit TRBD1. CDR3 length: 14 residues. The J segment lost 4 bases and the V segment lost 4 bases, leaving 5 bases of the junction unmatched. Germline values: CDR1 SEHNR, CDR2 FQNEAQ (reference sequence). CDR3 DNA sequence: TGTGCCAGCAGCTGGACAACAGGGGGCACTGAAGCTTTCTTT. Encoded protein: CASSWTTGGTEAFF. The whole variable domain, filled in from reference TRBV7-9 and TRBJ1-1, reads DTGVSQNPRHKITKRGQNVTFRCDPISEHNRLYWYRQTLGQGPEFLTYFQNEAQLEKSRLLSDRFSAERPKGSFSTLEIQRTEQGDSAMYLCASSWTTGGTEAFFGQGTRLTVV.